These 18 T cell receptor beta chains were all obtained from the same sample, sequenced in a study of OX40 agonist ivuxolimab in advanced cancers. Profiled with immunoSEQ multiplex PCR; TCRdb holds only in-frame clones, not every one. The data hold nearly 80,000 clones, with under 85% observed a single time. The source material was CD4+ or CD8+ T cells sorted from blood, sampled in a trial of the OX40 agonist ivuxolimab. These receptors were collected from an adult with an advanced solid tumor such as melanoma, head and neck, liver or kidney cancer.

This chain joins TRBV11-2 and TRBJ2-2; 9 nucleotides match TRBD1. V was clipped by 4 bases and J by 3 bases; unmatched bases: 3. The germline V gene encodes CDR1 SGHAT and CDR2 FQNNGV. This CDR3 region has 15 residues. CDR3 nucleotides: TGTGCCAGCAGCTATTGGGACAGGGACACCGGGGAGCTGTTTTTT. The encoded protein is CASSYWDRDTGELFF. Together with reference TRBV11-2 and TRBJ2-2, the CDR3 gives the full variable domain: EAGVAQSPRYKIIEKRQSVAFWCNPISGHATLYWYQQILGQGPKLLIQFQNNGVVDDSQLPKDRFSAERLKGVDSTLKIQPAKLEDSAVYLCASSYWDRDTGELFFGEGSRLTVL.

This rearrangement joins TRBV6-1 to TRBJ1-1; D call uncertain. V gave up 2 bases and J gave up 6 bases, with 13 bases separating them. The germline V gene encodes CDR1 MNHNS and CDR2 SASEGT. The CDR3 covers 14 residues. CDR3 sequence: CASSEYWEQPEAFF. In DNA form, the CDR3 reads TGTGCCAGCAGTGAATATTGGGAACAGCCTGAAGCTTTCTTT.

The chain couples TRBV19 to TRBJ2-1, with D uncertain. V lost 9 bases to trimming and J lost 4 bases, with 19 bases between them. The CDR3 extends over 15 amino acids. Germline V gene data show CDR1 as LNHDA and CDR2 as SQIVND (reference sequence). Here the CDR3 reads CASQVGSAGYNEQFF. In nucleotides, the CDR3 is TGTGCCAGCCAGGTCGGCTCGGCAGGTTACAATGAGCAGTTCTTC.

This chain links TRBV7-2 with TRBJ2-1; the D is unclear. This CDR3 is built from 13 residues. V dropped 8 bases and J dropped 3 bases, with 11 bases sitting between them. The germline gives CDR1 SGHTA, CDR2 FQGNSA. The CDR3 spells CASRPLIYNEQFF. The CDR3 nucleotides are TGTGCCAGCCGCCCCCTAATCTACAATGAGCAGTTCTTC.

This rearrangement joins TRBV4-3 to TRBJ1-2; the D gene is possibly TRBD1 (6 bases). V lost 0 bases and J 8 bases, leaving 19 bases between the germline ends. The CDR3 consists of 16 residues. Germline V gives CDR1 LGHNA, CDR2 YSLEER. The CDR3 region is CASSQDVGGEWGGYTF. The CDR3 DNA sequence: TGCGCCAGCAGCCAAGATGTTGGGGGCGAATGGGGGGGCTACACCTTC.

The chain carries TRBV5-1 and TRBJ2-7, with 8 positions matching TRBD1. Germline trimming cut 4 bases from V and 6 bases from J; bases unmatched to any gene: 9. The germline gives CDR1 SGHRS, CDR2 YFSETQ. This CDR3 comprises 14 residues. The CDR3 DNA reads TGCGCCAGCAGCAAAGGACAGGGCCCTGGCGAGCAGTACTTC. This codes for CASSKGQGPGEQYF.

The CDR3 loop is CASSPPSANTGELFF. The DNA of the CDR3 is TGTGCCAGCAGCCCCCCCTCCGCGAACACCGGGGAGCTGTTTTTT. The chain recombines TRBV28 with TRBJ2-2; no firm D call. The CDR3 is 15 amino acids. V was pared by 6 bases and J by 0 bases, with 11 bases between. Per the germline V gene, CDR1 is MDHEN and CDR2 is SYDVKM.

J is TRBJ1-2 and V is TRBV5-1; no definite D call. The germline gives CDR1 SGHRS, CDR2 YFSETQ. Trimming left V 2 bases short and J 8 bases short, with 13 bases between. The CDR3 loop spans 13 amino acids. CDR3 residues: CASSFDLTDGYTF. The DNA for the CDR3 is TGCGCCAGCAGCTTCGATCTAACCGACGGCTACACCTTC.

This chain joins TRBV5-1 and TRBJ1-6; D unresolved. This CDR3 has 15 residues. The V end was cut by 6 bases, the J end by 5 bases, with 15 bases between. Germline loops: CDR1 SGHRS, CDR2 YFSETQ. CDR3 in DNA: TGCGCCAGCACCCTCCAAGGGCAGGATAATTCACCCCTCCACTTT. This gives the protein CASTLQGQDNSPLHF.

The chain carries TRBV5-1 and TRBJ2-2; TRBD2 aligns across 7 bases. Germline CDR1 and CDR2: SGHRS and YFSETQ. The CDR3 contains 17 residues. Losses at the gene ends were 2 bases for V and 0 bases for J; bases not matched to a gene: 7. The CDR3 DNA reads TGCGCCAGCAGCTTTGGCGGGAGTCTTACGAACACCGGGGAGCTGTTTTTT. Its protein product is CASSFGGSLTNTGELFF.

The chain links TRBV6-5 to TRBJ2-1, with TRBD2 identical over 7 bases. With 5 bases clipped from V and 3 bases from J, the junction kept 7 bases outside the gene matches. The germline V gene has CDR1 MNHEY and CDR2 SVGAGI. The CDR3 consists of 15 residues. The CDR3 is CASSPEAGVYNEQFF. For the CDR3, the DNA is TGTGCCAGCAGTCCCGAGGCGGGAGTCTACAATGAGCAGTTCTTC.

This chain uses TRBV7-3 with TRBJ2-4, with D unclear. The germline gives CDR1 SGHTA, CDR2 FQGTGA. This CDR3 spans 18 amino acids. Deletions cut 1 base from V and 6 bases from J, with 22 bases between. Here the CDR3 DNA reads TGTGCCAGCAGCTTAATGAGGTGGGCCATCGGTGGGCCAAACATTCAGTACTTC. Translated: CASSLMRWAIGGPNIQYF.

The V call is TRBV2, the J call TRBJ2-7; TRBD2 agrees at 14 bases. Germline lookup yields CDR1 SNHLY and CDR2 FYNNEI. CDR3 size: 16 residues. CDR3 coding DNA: TGTGCTATACTGGGAGAGGGACTAGCGGGAGCGCTCGAGCAGTACTTC. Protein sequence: CAILGEGLAGALEQYF.

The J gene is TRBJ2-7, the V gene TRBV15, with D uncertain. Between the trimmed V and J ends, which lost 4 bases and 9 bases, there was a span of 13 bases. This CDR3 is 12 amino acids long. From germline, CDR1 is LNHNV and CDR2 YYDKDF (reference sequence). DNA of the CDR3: TGTGCCACCAGCAAGGACCAAGGCGTGCAGTACTTC. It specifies CATSKDQGVQYF.

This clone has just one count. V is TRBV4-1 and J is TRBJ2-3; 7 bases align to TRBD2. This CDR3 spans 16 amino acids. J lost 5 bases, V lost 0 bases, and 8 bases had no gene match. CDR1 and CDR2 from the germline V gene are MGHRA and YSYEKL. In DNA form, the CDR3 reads TGCGCCAGCAGCCAAGATCAAGCGGGATTCAAAGATACGCAGTATTTT. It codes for CASSQDQAGFKDTQYF.

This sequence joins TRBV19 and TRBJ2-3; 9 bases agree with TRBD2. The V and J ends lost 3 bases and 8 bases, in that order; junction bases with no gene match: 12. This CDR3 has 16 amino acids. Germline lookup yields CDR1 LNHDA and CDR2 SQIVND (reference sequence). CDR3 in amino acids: CASSIRREGSRGTQYF. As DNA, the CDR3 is TGTGCCAGTAGTATTCGGCGGGAGGGGTCCCGGGGTACGCAGTATTTT.

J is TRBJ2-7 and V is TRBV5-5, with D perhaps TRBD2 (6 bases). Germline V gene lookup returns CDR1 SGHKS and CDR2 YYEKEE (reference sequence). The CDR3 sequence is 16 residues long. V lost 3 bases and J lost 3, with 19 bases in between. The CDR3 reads CASSSRVGVRDYEQYF. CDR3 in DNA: TGTGCCAGCAGCTCCAGGGTAGGTGTGCGGGACTACGAGCAGTACTTC.

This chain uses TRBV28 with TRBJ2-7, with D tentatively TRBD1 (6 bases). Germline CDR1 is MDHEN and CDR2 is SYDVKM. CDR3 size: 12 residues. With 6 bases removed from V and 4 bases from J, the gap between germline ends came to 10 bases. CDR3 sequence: CASRDSDYEQYF. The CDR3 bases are TGTGCCAGCAGGGACAGCGATTACGAGCAGTACTTC. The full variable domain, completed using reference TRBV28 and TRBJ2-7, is DVKVTQSSRYLVKRTGEKVFLECVQDMDHENMFWYRQDPGLGLRLIYFSYDVKMKEKGDIPEGYSVSREKKERFSLILESASTNQTSMYLCASRDSDYEQYFGPGTRLTVT.